These 8 T cell receptor beta chains were all obtained from the same sample, sequenced in a study of blood T cell repertoires in COVID-19 (dated by TCRdb to the early 2020s). Libraries came from the immunoSEQ multiplex PCR assay. In TCRdb, the immuneACCESS table is reduced to in-frame sequences with V and J assigned. These tables do not hold every clone; where another copy was compared, an unresolved V gene accounts for under half, and the others remain unexplained. The sample includes about 110,000 clones, with less than 75% observed a single time. About 2% of the sample goes to the ten largest clones. Source material: peripheral blood. Every receptor here comes from a woman aged 40-49 years with acute or convalescent COVID-19.

This rearrangement joins TRBV7-9 to TRBJ2-5, with 11 nucleotides matching TRBD2. Germline V gene lookup returns CDR1 SEHNR and CDR2 FQNEAQ (reference sequence). Trimming removed 3 bases from V and 4 bases from J; junction bases left unmatched: 4. This CDR3 spans 15 amino acids. CDR3 in DNA: TGTGCCAGCAGCTTCGGACTAGCGGGTTCAGAGACCCAGTACTTC. Translated, it gives CASSFGLAGSETQYF.

This clone was seen many times. The chain recombines TRBV3-1 (or the pseudogene TRBV3-2) with TRBJ2-3; 8 nucleotides line up with TRBD1. The CDR3 sequence is 14 residues long. Germline V gives CDR1 LGHDT, CDR2 YNNKEL (reference sequence). Trimming at V came to 1 base and at J to 7 bases, leaving 4 bases not matched to a gene. CDR3: CASSQAGGRNTQYF. For the CDR3, the DNA is TGTGCCAGCAGCCAAGCAGGGGGCCGGAATACGCAGTATTTT.

This chain joins TRBV14 and TRBJ1-4; 7 nucleotides agree with TRBD1. CDR1 SGHDN and CDR2 FVKESK come from the germline V gene. This CDR3 region has 13 residues. J was trimmed by 8 bases and V by 4 bases; bases with no gene match: 4. The CDR3 reads CASSRDSDEKLFF. The CDR3 DNA is TGTGCCAGCAGCCGGGACAGTGACGAAAAACTGTTTTTT.

The J gene is TRBJ1-2, the V gene TRBV7-2, with a weak D call TRBD1 (6 bases). Looked up from germline, CDR1 is SGHTA and CDR2 is FQGNSA. This CDR3 region has 14 residues. V dropped 5 bases and J dropped 3 bases, with 13 bases sitting between them. CDR3 protein: CASSPRGGDYGYTF. The DNA for the CDR3 is TGTGCCAGCAGCCCTCGGGGGGGCGACTATGGCTACACCTTC. Full variable domain (missing parts from reference TRBV7-2 and TRBJ1-2): GAGVSQSPSNKVTEKGKDVELRCDPISGHTALYWYRQSLGQGLEFLIYFQGNSAPDKSGLPSDRFSAERTGGSVSTLTIQRTQQEDSAVYLCASSPRGGDYGYTFGSGTRLTVV.

The V and J genes are TRBV10-1 and TRBJ1-6, with D perhaps TRBD1 (5 bases). From germline, CDR1 is WNHNN and CDR2 SYGVQD (reference sequence). V lost 10 bases to trimming and J lost 0 bases, with 19 bases between them. The CDR3 sequence is 17 residues long. The CDR3 loop reads CAKGRGKKSSYNSPLHF. Here the CDR3 DNA reads TGCGCCAAAGGGAGGGGAAAGAAGAGCTCCTATAATTCACCCCTCCACTTT.

This sequence joins TRBV7-9 and TRBJ2-7, with D perhaps TRBD2 (7 bases). The CDR3 length is 14 residues. V was pared by 5 bases and J by 5 bases, with 16 bases between. Germline assignment: CDR1 SEHNR and CDR2 FQNEAQ (reference sequence). CDR3 amino acids: CASSPPGGWNEQYF. The CDR3 nucleotides are TGTGCCAGCAGCCCCCCGGGGGGCTGGAACGAGCAGTACTTC. Complete variable domain (other parts from reference TRBV7-9 and TRBJ2-7): DTGVSQNPRHKITKRGQNVTFRCDPISEHNRLYWYRQTLGQGPEFLTYFQNEAQLEKSRLLSDRFSAERPKGSFSTLEIQRTEQGDSAMYLCASSPPGGWNEQYFGPGTRLTVT.

The chain uses TRBV3-1 (or the pseudogene TRBV3-2) and TRBJ1-6; TRBD1 might be the D (6 bases). V was cut by 0 bases and J by 10 bases, with 13 bases left in between. The CDR3 sequence is 15 residues long. The V gene's germline CDR1 is LGHDT and CDR2 YNNKEL (reference sequence). The CDR3 loop reads CASSQEIGDISPLHF. The CDR3 DNA follows: TGTGCCAGCAGCCAAGAGATCGGGGACATATCACCCCTCCACTTT.

V and J are TRBV27 and TRBJ1-2, with 9 nucleotides matching TRBD1. The junction had 6 bases not matched to a gene; V was cut back by 0 bases and J by 7 bases. The CDR3 consists of 15 residues. Germline V CDR1 and CDR2: MNHEY, SMNVEV (reference sequence). In DNA, the CDR3 is TGTGCCAGCAGTTTATCGGGACAGGGAAGTGGTGGCTACACCTTC. It codes for CASSLSGQGSGGYTF.